This entry describes one T cell receptor (beta chain). The antigen remains unidentified. PCR primers comprised 60 Vbeta and 13 Jbeta primers. Produced via immunoSEQ multiplex PCR; TCRdb's table is partial and in-frame only. The sample records 200,000 to 250,000 clones, about 77% being singletons. This sample was included in a study of cytomegalovirus exposure and HLA in healthy donors. General study results and limits: A classifier reportedly called cytomegalovirus status with high sensitivity and specificity.

V dropped 4 bases and J dropped 2; count of bases not matched to a gene: 5. Germline V gene sequence: CDR1 KGHSH, CDR2 LQKENI. The CDR3 totals 14 residues. The sequence was collected from a woman aged 25 to 45 in good health and CMV-seronegative. V gene TRBV18 combines with J gene TRBJ2-7; TRBD1 matches at 7 bases. Input material: PBMCs. The chain's CDR3 is CASSQGAQTYEQYF. CDR3 DNA: TGTGCCAGCTCACAGGGGGCGCAAACCTACGAGCAGTACTTC.